These 28 T cell receptor beta chains share one sample of origin, sequenced in a study of blood T cell repertoires in COVID-19. Sequencing was performed with immunoSEQ multiplex PCR; in TCRdb, only in-frame clones are kept and a portion is missing. The repertoire holds roughly 140,000 clones, 65% to 85% seen once, with 13% in the top ten. The sequenced material came from peripheral blood. These receptors all come from a man aged 55 to 70 with active or convalescent COVID-19.

CDR3 DNA sequence: TGTGCCAGCAGCTCTATAGCGGGAGTGGCTCACAATGAGCAGTTCTTC. This translates into CASSSIAGVAHNEQFF. The chain carries TRBV5-8 and TRBJ2-1; 9 nucleotides match TRBD2. The CDR3 consists of 16 residues. V lost 3 bases, J lost 5 bases, and 9 bases stayed unmatched. Germline values: CDR1 SGHTS, CDR2 YDEGEE.

This clone was seen only once. The rearrangement uses TRBV6-5 and TRBJ1-3, with D hard to call. The CDR3 has 13 amino acids. Germline CDR1 and CDR2: MNHEY and SVGAGI. The germline V and J ends were trimmed by 6 bases and 2 bases, with 8 bases remaining between them. The CDR3 region has the DNA TGTGCCAGCAGGACTGCTGCTGGAAACACCATATATTTT. Amino acids: CASRTAAGNTIYF.

V and J are TRBV10-3 and TRBJ2-7, with a tentative D call TRBD1 (6 bases). V was shortened by 11 bases and J by 3 bases, with 14 bases between the two germline ends. This CDR3 contains 12 residues. Germline V CDR1 and CDR2: ENHRY, SYGVKD. Here the CDR3 reads CAGRTAYYEQYF. The CDR3 region has the DNA TGTGCCGGCCGGACAGCTTACTACGAGCAGTACTTC.

V and J are TRBV5-4 and TRBJ2-1; the D gene is possibly TRBD2 (5 bases). The CDR3 spans 13 residues. Germline CDR1 and CDR2: SGHNT and YYREEE (reference sequence). V was shortened by 2 bases and J by 6 bases, with 9 bases between the two germline ends. CDR3 amino acids: CASSFASFNEQFF. CDR3 nucleotide sequence: TGTGCCAGCAGCTTTGCTAGCTTCAATGAGCAGTTCTTC.

The chain uses TRBV9 and TRBJ2-2; tentative D call: TRBD2 (7 bases). V lost 0 bases and J 4 bases, leaving 13 bases between the germline ends. The germline gives CDR1 SGDLS, CDR2 YYNGEE. This CDR3 has 16 amino acids. The CDR3 loop is CASSVARGRATGELFF. CDR3 in DNA: TGTGCCAGCAGCGTAGCTAGGGGGAGGGCCACCGGGGAGCTGTTTTTT.

This clone was seen only a few times. The rearrangement uses TRBV11-3 and TRBJ2-1, with 8 bases lining up with TRBD1. The V and J ends lost 0 bases and 4 bases, in that order; junction bases with no gene match: 2. CDR1 SGHNT and CDR2 YENEEA come from the germline V gene. The CDR3 is made up of 15 amino acids. The CDR3 region is CASSLDWTGYNEQFF. CDR3 nucleotides: TGTGCCAGCAGCTTAGATTGGACAGGGTACAATGAGCAGTTCTTC.

The genes are TRBV27 and TRBJ2-2; 7 bases map to TRBD1. The CDR3 spans 13 residues. In germline, CDR1 is MNHEY, CDR2 SMNVEV (reference sequence). V shed 8 bases, J shed 5 bases, and the junction held 5 bases outside the gene matches. CDR3 loop: CASQTGNTGELFF. The CDR3 DNA is TGTGCCAGCCAGACAGGGAATACCGGGGAGCTGTTTTTT.

This clone was seen only once. This chain joins TRBV7-9 and TRBJ2-2, with 7 bases matching TRBD2. Germline CDR1 is SEHNR and CDR2 is FQNEAQ (reference sequence). V gave up 1 base and J gave up 6 bases; unmatched junction bases: 14. The length of the CDR3 is 18 residues. The CDR3 sequence is CASSLVSGGRSFPGELFF. In DNA form, the CDR3 reads TGTGCCAGCAGCTTAGTGAGCGGCGGGAGATCTTTTCCCGGGGAGCTGTTTTTT.

The CDR3 is CAWSYPDRDNEKLFF. CDR3 DNA sequence: TGTGCCTGGAGTTACCCGGACAGGGATAATGAAAAACTGTTTTTT. V usage is TRBV30 and J usage is TRBJ1-4; TRBD1 aligns across 8 bases. CDR3 length: 15 residues. V shed 2 bases, J shed 4 bases, and the junction held 6 bases outside the gene matches. Germline CDR1 GTSNPN, CDR2 SVGIG (reference sequence).

J is TRBJ1-6 and V is TRBV2; D might be TRBD1 (5 bases). The CDR3 sequence is 15 residues long. CDR1 is SNHLY and CDR2 is FYNNEI in the germline V gene. Trimming removed 6 bases at V and 5 bases at J, with 14 bases between. CDR3 protein: CASSLKGVDNSPLHF. DNA for the CDR3: TGTGCCAGCAGCTTGAAAGGGGTCGATAATTCACCCCTCCACTTT.

The chain carries TRBV6-2 or TRBV6-3 and TRBJ2-2; 8 bases line up with TRBD2. Trimming at V came to 5 bases and at J to 3 bases, leaving 5 bases not matched to a gene. The CDR3 sequence is 15 residues long. The germline V gene has CDR1 MNHEY and CDR2 SVGEGT. CDR3 nucleotides: TGTGCCAGCAGTAGCGGACTAGCTCACACCGGGGAGCTGTTTTTT. It codes for CASSSGLAHTGELFF.

V usage is TRBV19 and J usage is TRBJ1-5; 8 bases fit TRBD1. The CDR3 runs 15 residues. Trimming cost V 7 bases and J 6 bases; bases outside gene matches: 11. The germline CDR1 and CDR2 sequences are LNHDA and SQIVND (reference sequence). CDR3 coding DNA: TGTGCCAGTACTGCAGGGACAGGACCCCGTCAGCCCCAGCATTTT. Translating it yields CASTAGTGPRQPQHF.

The chain joins TRBV10-3 to TRBJ2-2; the match to TRBD1 covers 11 bases. Germline CDR1 ENHRY, CDR2 SYGVKD. After removal of 6 bases from V and 6 bases from J, the junction contained 6 bases not matched to a gene. The CDR3 loop spans 15 amino acids. The CDR3 DNA sequence: TGTGCCATCAGGTTGCCGGGACAGGGGGCCGGGGAGCTGTTTTTT. Its protein is CAIRLPGQGAGELFF.

The chain employs TRBV6-5 and TRBJ2-1, with D unresolved. CDR3 length equals 15 residues. From germline, CDR1 is MNHEY and CDR2 SVGAGI. V shed 4 bases and J shed 1 base, with 11 bases lying between them. The CDR3 protein is CASSFLAVSYNEQFF. Written as DNA, the CDR3 is TGTGCCAGCAGTTTCTTAGCTGTATCCTACAATGAGCAGTTCTTC.

The chain joins TRBV18 to TRBJ1-4; TRBD1 is a possible D gene (5 bases). Per the germline V gene, CDR1 is KGHSH and CDR2 is LQKENI. The V end was cut by 4 bases, the J end by 5 bases, with 14 bases between. This CDR3 is built from 15 residues. The CDR3, as DNA: TGTGCCAGCTCACTAGCCGGGACTGAAAATGAAAAACTGTTTTTT. It yields the protein CASSLAGTENEKLFF.

This sequence joins TRBV27 and TRBJ2-1; 11 nucleotides agree with TRBD2. Germline values: CDR1 MNHEY, CDR2 SMNVEV (reference sequence). The CDR3 is made up of 14 amino acids. Trimming cost V 6 bases and J 6 bases; bases outside gene matches: 4. The CDR3 DNA follows: TGTGCCAGCAGCCCGCTAGCGGGGGGCAATGAGCAGTTCTTC. Its protein is CASSPLAGGNEQFF.

The chain couples TRBV10-2 to TRBJ1-1; D not resolved. V lost 6 bases and J lost 3, with 5 bases in between. This CDR3 spans 11 amino acids. Germline V gives CDR1 WSHSY, CDR2 SAAADI. The CDR3 sequence is CASRRDTEAFF. For the CDR3, the DNA is TGCGCCAGCAGGCGGGACACTGAAGCTTTCTTT.

This chain links TRBV4-3 with TRBJ1-5, with TRBD1 matching over 7 bases. The CDR3 has 15 amino acids. V lost 3 bases, J lost 7 bases, and 9 bases stayed unmatched. Germline-derived CDR1 and CDR2 are LGHNA and YSLEER. For the CDR3, the DNA is TGCGCCAGCAGCCAGGGACTCAGGGGGGACCAGCCCCAGCATTTT. Amino acid sequence: CASSQGLRGDQPQHF.

V is TRBV11-3 and J is TRBJ2-3; no clear D gene. V lost 4 bases and J lost 4, with 12 bases in between. Per germline, CDR1 SGHNT and CDR2 YENEEA. The CDR3 totals 14 residues. CDR3 residues: CASSSRIQADTQYF. The CDR3 DNA is TGTGCCAGCAGCTCCCGAATACAAGCAGATACGCAGTATTTT.

The rearrangement links TRBV30 to TRBJ1-2, with D maybe TRBD1 (6 bases). The CDR3 runs to 15 residues. V was cut by 5 bases and J by 2 bases, with 18 bases left in between. Germline loops: CDR1 GTSNPN, CDR2 SVGIG (reference sequence). The CDR3 region is CAWGVGQGKNYGYTF. In DNA, the CDR3 is TGTGCCTGGGGGGTGGGGCAGGGGAAGAACTATGGCTACACCTTC.

This sequence joins TRBV20-1 and TRBJ2-7; the D is unclear. CDR3 size: 11 residues. Deletions cut 6 bases from V and 3 bases from J, with 9 bases between. Per germline, CDR1 DFQATT and CDR2 SNEGSKA (reference sequence). CDR3 in DNA: TGCAGTGCCCCACTTGGCTACGAGCAGTACTTC. Translating gives CSAPLGYEQYF.

J is TRBJ1-4 and V is TRBV5-1; possible D gene TRBD1, 5 bases. V lost 0 bases to trimming and J lost 5 bases, with 11 bases between them. Germline V gives CDR1 SGHRS, CDR2 YFSETQ. CDR3 length equals 15 residues. The CDR3 DNA reads as TGCGCCAGCAGCTTGGGGCAGGGCCTAAATGAAAAACTGTTTTTT. Encoded protein: CASSLGQGLNEKLFF.

The rearrangement joins TRBV6-1 to TRBJ2-1; 9 nucleotides agree with TRBD2. The CDR3 runs to 16 residues. Trimming removed 7 bases from V and 7 bases from J; junction bases left unmatched: 14. The germline V gene encodes CDR1 MNHNS and CDR2 SASEGT. CDR3 in DNA: TGTGCCAGCAACGAAGCAAGAGCTAGCGGGAAGAATGAGCAGTTCTTC. Amino acids: CASNEARASGKNEQFF.

The chain links TRBV18 to TRBJ2-2; TRBD2 aligns across 15 bases. This CDR3 spans 17 amino acids. CDR1 and CDR2 from the germline V gene are KGHSH and LQKENI. The V and J ends lost 3 bases and 4 bases, in that order; junction bases with no gene match: 3. The CDR3 loop is CASSPAGLAGGTGELFF. CDR3 nucleotides: TGTGCCAGCTCACCCGCGGGACTAGCGGGAGGCACCGGGGAGCTGTTTTTT.

V and J are TRBV20-1 and TRBJ1-2, with D maybe TRBD1 (6 bases). CDR1 and CDR2 from the germline V gene are DFQATT and SNEGSKA (reference sequence). The CDR3 covers 14 residues. V shed 6 bases and J shed 5 bases, with 19 bases lying between them. Here the CDR3 DNA reads TGCAGTGCAAGTGATGGGGGGGCGGATTATGGCTACACCTTC. Amino acids: CSASDGGADYGYTF.

This clone was counted a single time. The CDR3 DNA follows: TGTGCCAGCAGCACCACCCAACAGGGCTATACGCAGTATTTT. Translated: CASSTTQQGYTQYF. The chain recombines TRBV7-8 with TRBJ2-3, with D possibly matching TRBD1 (6 bases). Trimming took 5 bases from V and 7 from J, leaving 16 bases between them. Germline CDR1 and CDR2: SGHVS and FQNEAQ. The CDR3 spans 14 residues. The entire variable domain, with the rest obtained from reference TRBV7-8 and TRBJ2-3, is as follows: GAGVSQSPRYKVAKRGQDVALRCDPISGHVSLFWYQQALGQGPEFLTYFQNEAQLDKSGLPSDRFFAERPEGSVSTLKIQRTQQEDSAVYLCASSTTQQGYTQYFGPGTRLTVL.

This clone was found once. The gene calls are TRBV25-1 and TRBJ1-2; D not resolved. The germline V gene encodes CDR1 MGHDK and CDR2 SYGVNS. CDR3 size: 11 residues. The germline V and J ends were trimmed by 0 bases and 8 bases, with 4 bases remaining between them. Here the CDR3 DNA reads TGTGCCAGCAGTGAATATGAGGGCTACACCTTC. It yields the protein CASSEYEGYTF.

This clone was seen a handful of times. V gene TRBV28 combines with J gene TRBJ2-3, with TRBD1 as a possible D gene (5 bases). Deletions cut 8 bases from V and 1 base from J, with 16 bases between. CDR1 and CDR2 (germline): MDHEN, SYDVKM. The CDR3 loop spans 15 amino acids. CDR3 region: CASQAPARGTDTQYF. In DNA, the CDR3 is TGTGCCAGCCAAGCCCCCGCCAGGGGCACAGATACGCAGTATTTT.